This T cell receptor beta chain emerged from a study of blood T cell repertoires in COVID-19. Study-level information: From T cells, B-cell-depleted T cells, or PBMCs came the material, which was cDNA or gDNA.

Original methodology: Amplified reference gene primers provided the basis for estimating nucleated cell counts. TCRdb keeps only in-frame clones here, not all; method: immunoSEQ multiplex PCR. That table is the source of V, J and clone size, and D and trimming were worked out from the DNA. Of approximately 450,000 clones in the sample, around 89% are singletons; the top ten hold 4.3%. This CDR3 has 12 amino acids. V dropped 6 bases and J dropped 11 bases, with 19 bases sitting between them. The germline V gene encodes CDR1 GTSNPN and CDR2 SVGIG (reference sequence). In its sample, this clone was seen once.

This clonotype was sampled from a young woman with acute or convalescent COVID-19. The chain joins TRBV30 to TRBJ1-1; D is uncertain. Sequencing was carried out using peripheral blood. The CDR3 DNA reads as TGTGCCTGCCAGAAAGTTGGGCAAGATGCTTTCTTT. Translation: CACQKVGQDAFF.